The following is a T cell receptor beta chain sequence with its context. Its target is not known. Combining a sample-barcoded 5' primer with a J-beta primer mix, a second PCR ran for roughly 7 to 11 cycles. All cDNA molecules were each tagged by a template-switch adaptor with 12 random nucleotides. TCRdb called the 5' RACE reads again in MiXCR, with one record for every CDR3 protein. There are 700,000 to 850,000 distinct CDR3 sequences in the sample; less than 70% occur only once, and approximately 40% lies in the top ten. V was pared by 4 bases and J by 0 bases, with 11 bases of the junction left unmatched. This CDR3 region has 17 residues. Per the germline V gene, CDR1 is MNHEY and CDR2 is SMNVEV (reference sequence). The data are from a study of blood T cells in healthy people across ages. Study-wide results and limits: Estimated diversity across one million T cells was deemed an underestimate.

The specimen sequenced was blood. This sequence was found in a man older than 75 in good health. The chain has TRBV27 and TRBJ2-7; the match to TRBD1 covers 8 bases. The CDR3 region has the DNA TGTGCCAGCAGTTACCACAGACAGGGGATAGTCTCCTACGAGCAGTACTTC. The encoded protein is CASSYHRQGIVSYEQYF.